Below are 21 T cell receptor beta chains sequenced from a single sample in a study of lung T cells in sarcoidosis with Löfgren's syndrome. TCRdb redid the calling of the reads with MiXCR, one entry per CDR3 protein. The profile covers 15,000 to 20,000 distinct CDR3 sequences, with about 20% appearing a single time and 4.1% taken by the ten largest. Material: CD4+ T cells from PBMCs. The receptors stem from a human donor with sarcoidosis (Löfgren's syndrome or another form), or a control subject (not recorded which).

The DNA for the CDR3 is TGCAGCGTTGTCTGGGGCAACACTGAAGCTTTCTTT. Protein: CSVVWGNTEAFF. The chain uses TRBV29-1 and TRBJ1-1; possibly TRBD1 for D (5 bases). Germline V gene lookup returns CDR1 SQVTM and CDR2 ANQGSEA. V lost 4 bases and J lost 2, with 8 bases in between. This CDR3 spans 12 amino acids.

This clonotype was detected many times. The chain employs TRBV18 and TRBJ2-1; TRBD2 might be the D (6 bases). There are 18 residues in the CDR3. Germline CDR1 KGHSH, CDR2 LQKENI. Trimming left V 0 bases short and J 2 bases short, with 17 bases between. DNA for the CDR3: TGTGCCAGCTCACCACCGAGGGGAATAGCGGAAACCTACAATGAGCAGTTCTTC. Protein product: CASSPPRGIAETYNEQFF.

The table lists this clonotype with many counts. The J gene is TRBJ2-1, the V gene TRBV6-1; either TRBD1 or TRBD2 may fit D (5 bases each). Germline-derived CDR1 and CDR2 are MNHNS and SASEGT. The V gene lost 4 bases and the J gene lost 9 bases, with 10 bases spanning the gap. The CDR3 runs 12 residues. The CDR3 DNA reads TGTGCCAGCAGTGCCTCGGGACCTGAGCAGTTCTTC. This codes for CASSASGPEQFF.

This clonotype was detected ten times or more. The chain couples TRBV12-3 or TRBV12-4 to TRBJ1-5; no clear D gene. CDR3 length: 12 residues. The ends were cut back, 8 bases at V and 3 bases at J, with 8 bases in the middle. CDR3 sequence: CASSKDNQPQHF. DNA for the CDR3: TGTGCCAGCTCGAAGGACAATCAGCCCCAGCATTTT.

This clonotype showed up many times. The chain combines TRBV24-1 with TRBJ2-5, with TRBD1 as a possible D gene (6 bases). The CDR3 covers 18 residues. V was pared by 3 bases and J by 2 bases, with 21 bases between. CDR1 and CDR2 from the germline V gene are KGHDR and SFDVKD. DNA of the CDR3: TGTGCCACCAGTGATCGACCCTCCGGGACAAAAGAGCAAGAGACCCAGTACTTC. This encodes CATSDRPSGTKEQETQYF.

In its sample, this clonotype was seen many times. This chain connects TRBV7-2 to TRBJ1-2; D remains unclear. The CDR3 has 14 amino acids. Deletions cut 1 base from V and 0 bases from J, with 6 bases between. Germline V gene sequence: CDR1 SGHTA, CDR2 FQGNSA. CDR3 coding DNA: TGTGCCAGCAGCTTAGGCAGAGCTAACTATGGCTACACCTTC. This encodes CASSLGRANYGYTF. Together with reference TRBV7-2 and TRBJ1-2, the CDR3 gives the full variable domain: GAGVSQSPSNKVTEKGKDVELRCDPISGHTALYWYRQSLGQGLEFLIYFQGNSAPDKSGLPSDRFSAERTGGSVSTLTIQRTQQEDSAVYLCASSLGRANYGYTFGSGTRLTVV.

This clonotype has at least ten counts. The chain couples TRBV4-2 to TRBJ1-5; D is unresolved. The CDR3 totals 17 residues. Germline loops: CDR1 LGHNA, CDR2 YNFKEQ. Trimming took 4 bases from V and 1 from J, leaving 17 bases between them. The CDR3 DNA reads as TGTGCCAGCAGCCCCAATTTTGAACCGGGAAGCAATCAGCCCCAGCATTTT. Translating it yields CASSPNFEPGSNQPQHF.

This clonotype was observed a few times. A much larger clone lies a single base off, so this may be a read error. This sequence joins TRBV27 and TRBJ1-6, with D uncertain. The CDR3 length is 16 residues. The germline V gene encodes CDR1 MNHEY and CDR2 SMNVEV (reference sequence). The CDR3 DNA reads TGTGCCTGCAGTTTAACCTCTCGGGGAGGTCGTGCACCCCTCCACTTT. It yields the protein CACSLTSRGGRAPLHF.

The chain links TRBV30 to TRBJ1-2; D may be TRBD1 (5 bases). The V end lost 3 bases, the J end lost 0 bases, and 5 bases lay between the germline ends. From germline, CDR1 is GTSNPN and CDR2 SVGIG (reference sequence). This CDR3 has 12 residues. For the CDR3, the DNA is TGTGCCTGGAGGGACACTAACTATGGCTACACCTTC. It specifies CAWRDTNYGYTF.

Of note for this clonotype: A much larger clone differs by one base, so this may be a read error. The CDR3 nucleotides are TGTGCCAGCAGTTTACCGAACACCGGGGAGCTGTTTTTT. This sequence encodes CASSLPNTGELFF. V and J are TRBV27 and TRBJ2-2; D call uncertain. V gave up 2 bases and J gave up 0 bases, with 1 base separating them. The CDR3 runs to 13 residues. The V gene's germline CDR1 is MNHEY and CDR2 SMNVEV (reference sequence).

This clonotype is medium-sized (0.01 to 0.1%) in the sample. V is TRBV20-1 and J is TRBJ1-4; no clear D gene. Germline values: CDR1 DFQATT, CDR2 SNEGSKA (reference sequence). V shed 3 bases and J shed 5 bases, with 10 bases lying between them. The CDR3 contains 13 residues. CDR3 amino acids: CSASVGSNEKLFF. DNA of the CDR3: TGCAGTGCTAGTGTGGGGAGCAATGAAAAACTGTTTTTT.

This clonotype was seen ten or more times. The V and J genes are TRBV7-3 and TRBJ1-6; weak D call: TRBD1 (5 bases). This CDR3 has 20 residues. Germline-derived CDR1 and CDR2 are SGHTA and FQGTGA. Deletions cut 0 bases from V and 2 bases from J, with 20 bases between. Here the CDR3 reads CASSLTTRDYRIPYNSPLHF. CDR3 sequence (DNA): TGTGCCAGCAGCTTAACGACGCGGGATTACAGGATTCCCTATAATTCACCCCTCCACTTT.

This clonotype was counted many times. V usage is TRBV10-3 and J usage is TRBJ1-1; D not resolved. Deletions cut 1 base from V and 1 base from J, with 4 bases between. Germline V gene sequence: CDR1 ENHRY, CDR2 SYGVKD. The CDR3 consists of 13 residues. The CDR3 DNA sequence: TGTGCCATCAGTGAGTTGGGGAACACTGAAGCTTTCTTT. This codes for CAISELGNTEAFF.

This clonotype was observed a few times. This may be a read error, as it is one base from a much larger clone. J is TRBJ2-1 and V is TRBV12-3 or TRBV12-4; no reliable D call. The CDR3 is made up of 11 amino acids. The CDR3 loop is CASSLMQEQLF. As DNA, the CDR3 is TGTGCCAGCAGTTTAATGCAAGAGCAGCTCTTC.

Comments on this clonotype: One base away lies a much larger clone, so this may be a sequencing read error. J is TRBJ1-5 and V is TRBV7-8; possible D gene TRBD1, 5 bases. Germline V gives CDR1 SGHVS, CDR2 FQNEAQ. The CDR3 length is 18 residues. In DNA, the CDR3 is TGTACCAGCAGCCCCTATTTAGGGGAATTTAAGCCTTATCAGCCCCAGCATTTT. It specifies CTSSPYLGEFKPYQPQHF.

This clonotype was counted ten times or more. The chain is built from TRBV5-1 and TRBJ2-3; TRBD2 agrees at 8 bases. This CDR3 has 12 residues. Germline V CDR1 and CDR2: SGHRS, YFSETQ. V lost 4 bases and J lost 10; bases outside the gene matches: 5. The CDR3 loop is CASSPGLGAQYF. In DNA form, the CDR3 reads TGCGCCAGCAGCCCGGGACTAGGGGCGCAGTATTTT.

This clonotype is medium-sized in the sample. The chain employs TRBV6-1 and TRBJ2-7; D unresolved. The CDR3 is made up of 11 amino acids. V lost 8 bases and J 0 bases, leaving 5 bases between the germline ends. Germline CDR1 is MNHNS and CDR2 is SASEGT. The CDR3 protein is CASGVSYEQYF. For the CDR3, the DNA is TGTGCCAGCGGGGTCTCCTACGAGCAGTACTTC.

This clonotype was counted ten times or more. V usage is TRBV15 and J usage is TRBJ1-2; possibly TRBD1 for D (5 bases). This CDR3 comprises 14 residues. The V end was cut by 1 base, the J end by 4 bases, with 10 bases between. CDR1 LNHNV and CDR2 YYDKDF come from the germline V gene (reference sequence). As DNA, the CDR3 is TGTGCCACCAGCAGAGGAGACAGAACCTATGGCTACACCTTC. Its translation: CATSRGDRTYGYTF.

The table lists this clonotype with a count of one. This may be a read error: a much more frequent sequence differs by one nucleotide. The rearrangement joins TRBV19 to TRBJ2-1; D uncertain. The CDR3 runs to 15 residues. Germline CDR1 reads LNHDA; CDR2 reads SQIVND (reference sequence). The DNA of the CDR3 is TGTGCCGGTAGTTTTAATAGCCTGGGCGACAATGAGCAGTTCTTC. Protein sequence: CAGSFNSLGDNEQFF. The variable domain in full, with the rest retrieved from reference TRBV19 and TRBJ2-1, is DGGITQSPKYLFRKEGQNVTLSCEQNLNHDAMYWYRQDPGQGLRLIYYSQIVNDFQKGDIAEGYSVSREKKESFPLTVTSAQKNPTAFYLCAGSFNSLGDNEQFFGPGTRLTVL.

The CDR3 region is CASSVEGQGTEAFF. CDR3 coding DNA: TGTGCCAGCAGCGTAGAGGGGCAGGGCACTGAAGCTTTCTTT. The chain combines TRBV9 with TRBJ1-1; the D gene is possibly TRBD1 (5 bases). V gave up 0 bases and J gave up 4 bases, with 10 bases separating them. CDR1 and CDR2 (germline): SGDLS, YYNGEE. The CDR3 covers 14 residues.

This clonotype was picked up a small number of times. V usage is TRBV2 and J usage is TRBJ1-5; no clear D. V lost 4 bases to trimming and J lost 0 bases, with 10 bases between them. Looked up from germline, CDR1 is SNHLY and CDR2 is FYNNEI. The CDR3 contains 15 residues. CDR3 protein: CASSASGSSNQPQHF. CDR3 DNA sequence: TGTGCCAGCAGTGCCTCGGGGAGTAGCAATCAGCCCCAGCATTTT.